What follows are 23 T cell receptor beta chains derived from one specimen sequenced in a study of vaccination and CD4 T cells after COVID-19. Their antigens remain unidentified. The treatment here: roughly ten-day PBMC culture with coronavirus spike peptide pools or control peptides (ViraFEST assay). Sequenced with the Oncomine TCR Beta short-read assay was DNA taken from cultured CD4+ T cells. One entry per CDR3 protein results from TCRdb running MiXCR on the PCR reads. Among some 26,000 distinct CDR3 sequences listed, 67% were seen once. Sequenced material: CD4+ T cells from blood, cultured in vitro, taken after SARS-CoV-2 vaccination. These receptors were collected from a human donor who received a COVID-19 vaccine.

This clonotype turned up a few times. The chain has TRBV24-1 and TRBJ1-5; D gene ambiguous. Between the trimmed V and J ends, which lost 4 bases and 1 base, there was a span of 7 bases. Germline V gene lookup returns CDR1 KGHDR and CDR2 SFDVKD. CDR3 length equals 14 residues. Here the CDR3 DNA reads TGTGCCACCAGTGACCTGGACAGCAATCAGCCCCAGCATTTT. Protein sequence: CATSDLDSNQPQHF.

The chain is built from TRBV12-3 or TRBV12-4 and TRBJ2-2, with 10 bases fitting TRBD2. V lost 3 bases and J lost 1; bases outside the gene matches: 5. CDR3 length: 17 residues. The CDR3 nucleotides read TGTGCCAGCAGTTTGAGCGGGGGGGCGAGGAACACCGGGGAGCTGTTTTTT. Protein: CASSLSGGARNTGELFF.

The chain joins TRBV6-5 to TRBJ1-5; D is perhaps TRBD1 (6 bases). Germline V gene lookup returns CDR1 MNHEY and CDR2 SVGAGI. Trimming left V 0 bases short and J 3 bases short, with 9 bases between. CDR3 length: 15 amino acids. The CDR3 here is CASSYSWDNNQPQHF. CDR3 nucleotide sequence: TGTGCCAGCAGTTACTCGTGGGACAACAATCAGCCCCAGCATTTT.

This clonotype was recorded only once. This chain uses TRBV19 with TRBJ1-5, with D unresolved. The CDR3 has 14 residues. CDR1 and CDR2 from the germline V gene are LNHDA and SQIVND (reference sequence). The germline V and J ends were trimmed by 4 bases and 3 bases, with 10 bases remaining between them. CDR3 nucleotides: TGTGCCAGTAGTAGATCCAGGATCAATCAGCCCCAGCATTTT. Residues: CASSRSRINQPQHF.

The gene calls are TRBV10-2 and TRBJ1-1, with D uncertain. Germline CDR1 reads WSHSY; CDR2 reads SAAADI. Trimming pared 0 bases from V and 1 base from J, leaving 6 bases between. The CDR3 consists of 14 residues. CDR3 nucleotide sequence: TGCGCCAGCAGTGAGTCTTCGACGAACACTGAAGCTTTCTTT. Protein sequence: CASSESSTNTEAFF.

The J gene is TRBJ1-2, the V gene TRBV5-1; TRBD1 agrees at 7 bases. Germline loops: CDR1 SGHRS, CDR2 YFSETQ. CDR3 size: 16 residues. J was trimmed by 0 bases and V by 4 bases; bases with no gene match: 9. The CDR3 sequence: CASSGGTVEANYGYTF. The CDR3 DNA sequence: TGCGCCAGCAGCGGGGGGACAGTTGAAGCTAACTATGGCTACACCTTC.

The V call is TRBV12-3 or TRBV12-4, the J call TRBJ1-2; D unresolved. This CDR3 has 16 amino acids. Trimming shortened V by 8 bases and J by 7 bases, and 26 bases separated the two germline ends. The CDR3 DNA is TGTGCCAGCTCACCAAGTAGTTCCCCTCTTGCGGGTGGCTACACCTTC. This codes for CASSPSSSPLAGGYTF.

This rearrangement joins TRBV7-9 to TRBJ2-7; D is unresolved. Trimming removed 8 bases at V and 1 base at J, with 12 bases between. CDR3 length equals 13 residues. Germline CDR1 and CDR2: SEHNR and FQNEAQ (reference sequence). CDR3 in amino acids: CASGRTASYEQYF. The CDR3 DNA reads TGTGCCAGCGGACGAACAGCTTCCTACGAGCAGTACTTC.

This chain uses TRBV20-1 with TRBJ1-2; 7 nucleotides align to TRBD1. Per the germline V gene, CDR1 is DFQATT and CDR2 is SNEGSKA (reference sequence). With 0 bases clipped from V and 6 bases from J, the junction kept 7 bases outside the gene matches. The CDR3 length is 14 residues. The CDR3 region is CSARDNTGENGYTF. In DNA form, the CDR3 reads TGCAGTGCTAGAGATAACACAGGGGAAAATGGCTACACCTTC.

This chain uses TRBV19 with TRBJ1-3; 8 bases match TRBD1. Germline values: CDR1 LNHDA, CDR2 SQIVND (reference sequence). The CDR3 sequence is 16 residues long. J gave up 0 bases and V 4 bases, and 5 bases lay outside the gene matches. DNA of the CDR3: TGTGCCAGTAGTAACTGGGACAGGCTCTCTGGAAACACCATATATTTT. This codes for CASSNWDRLSGNTIYF.

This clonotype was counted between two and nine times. The CDR3 nucleotides read TGTGCCTGGAGTGTTTCAGGGCAGCCCCAGCATTTT. Translated: CAWSVSGQPQHF. The V and J genes are TRBV30 and TRBJ1-5; D perhaps matches TRBD1 (5 bases). V was pared by 0 bases and J by 7 bases, with 7 bases between. CDR1 is GTSNPN, CDR2 SVGIG, per germline (reference sequence). The CDR3 sequence is 12 residues long.

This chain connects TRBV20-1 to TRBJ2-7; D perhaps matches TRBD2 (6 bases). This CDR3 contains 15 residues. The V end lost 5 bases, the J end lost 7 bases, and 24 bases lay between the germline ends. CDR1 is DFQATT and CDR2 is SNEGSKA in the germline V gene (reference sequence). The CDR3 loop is CSAATEVGSRGEQYF. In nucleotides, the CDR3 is TGCAGTGCTGCAACCGAGGTGGGGAGCCGGGGGGAGCAGTACTTC.

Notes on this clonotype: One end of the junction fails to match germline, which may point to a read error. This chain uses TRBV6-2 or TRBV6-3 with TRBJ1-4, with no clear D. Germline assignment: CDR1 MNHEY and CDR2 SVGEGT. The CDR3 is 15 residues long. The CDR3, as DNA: TGTGCCGGCAGTACGCTACAGATCCCGAATGAAAAACTGTTTTTT. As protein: CAGSTLQIPNEKLFF.

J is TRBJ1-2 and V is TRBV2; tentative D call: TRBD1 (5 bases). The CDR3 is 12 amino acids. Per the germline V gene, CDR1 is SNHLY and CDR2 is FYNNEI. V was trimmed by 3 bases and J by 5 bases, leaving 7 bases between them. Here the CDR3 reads CASSETEYGYTF. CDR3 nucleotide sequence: TGTGCCAGCAGTGAGACAGAGTATGGCTACACCTTC.

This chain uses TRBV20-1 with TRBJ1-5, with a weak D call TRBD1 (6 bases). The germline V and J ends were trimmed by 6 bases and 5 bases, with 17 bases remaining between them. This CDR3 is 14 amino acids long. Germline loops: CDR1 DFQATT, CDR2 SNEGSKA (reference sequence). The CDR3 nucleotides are TGCAGTGCACCTCAGGGGAATATTGATCAGCCCCAGCATTTT. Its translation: CSAPQGNIDQPQHF.

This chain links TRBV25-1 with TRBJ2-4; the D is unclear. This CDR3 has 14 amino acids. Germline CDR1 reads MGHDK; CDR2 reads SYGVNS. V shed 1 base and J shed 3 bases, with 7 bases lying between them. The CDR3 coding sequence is TGTGCCAGCAGTGAATTCGGCGACAAAAACATTCAGTACTTC. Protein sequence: CASSEFGDKNIQYF.

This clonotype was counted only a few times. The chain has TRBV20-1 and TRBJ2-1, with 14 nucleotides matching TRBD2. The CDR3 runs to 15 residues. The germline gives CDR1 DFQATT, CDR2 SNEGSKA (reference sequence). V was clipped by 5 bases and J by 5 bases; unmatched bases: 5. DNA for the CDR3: TGCAGTGCTTTCGGACTAGCGGGGGGTAACAATGAGCAGTTCTTC. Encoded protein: CSAFGLAGGNNEQFF.

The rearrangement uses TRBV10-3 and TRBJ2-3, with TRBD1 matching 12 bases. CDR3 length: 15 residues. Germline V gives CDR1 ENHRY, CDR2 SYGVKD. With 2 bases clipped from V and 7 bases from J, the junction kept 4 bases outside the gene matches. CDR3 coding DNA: TGTGCCATCAGTGAGGGGACAGGGGGCGCGAATACGCAGTATTTT. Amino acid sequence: CAISEGTGGANTQYF.

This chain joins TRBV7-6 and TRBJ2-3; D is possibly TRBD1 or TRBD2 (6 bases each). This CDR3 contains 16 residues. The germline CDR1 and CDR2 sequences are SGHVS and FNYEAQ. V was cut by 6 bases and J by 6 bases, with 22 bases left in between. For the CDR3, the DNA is TGTGCCAGCAGGCAGTGGCTGGGGGGCTCCACCGATACGCAGTATTTT. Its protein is CASRQWLGGSTDTQYF.

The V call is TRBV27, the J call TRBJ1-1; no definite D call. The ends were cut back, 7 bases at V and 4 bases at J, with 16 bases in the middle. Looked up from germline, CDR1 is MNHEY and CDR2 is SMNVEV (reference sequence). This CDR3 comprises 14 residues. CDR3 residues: CASTTRAGGTEAFF. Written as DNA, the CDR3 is TGTGCCAGCACCACCCGGGCGGGAGGCACTGAAGCTTTCTTT.

The CDR3 region has the DNA TGCGCCAGCAGCTTGGGGCTTGGTCAAGAGACCCAGTACTTC. Amino acid sequence: CASSLGLGQETQYF. The V and J genes are TRBV5-1 and TRBJ2-5; D ambiguous. The V end was cut by 0 bases, the J end by 2 bases, with 8 bases between. The CDR3 has 14 residues. Germline V gene data show CDR1 as SGHRS and CDR2 as YFSETQ.

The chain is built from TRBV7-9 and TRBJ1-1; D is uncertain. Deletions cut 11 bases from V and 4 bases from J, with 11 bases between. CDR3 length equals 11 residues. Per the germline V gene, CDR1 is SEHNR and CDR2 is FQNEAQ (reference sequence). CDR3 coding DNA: TGTGCCGGTCGGGGAGCCACTGAAGCTTTCTTT. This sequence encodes CAGRGATEAFF.

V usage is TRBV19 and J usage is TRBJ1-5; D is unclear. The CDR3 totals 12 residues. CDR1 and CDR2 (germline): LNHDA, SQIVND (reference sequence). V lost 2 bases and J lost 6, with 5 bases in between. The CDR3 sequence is CASSITGQPQHF. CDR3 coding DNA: TGTGCCAGTAGTATAACCGGTCAGCCCCAGCATTTT.